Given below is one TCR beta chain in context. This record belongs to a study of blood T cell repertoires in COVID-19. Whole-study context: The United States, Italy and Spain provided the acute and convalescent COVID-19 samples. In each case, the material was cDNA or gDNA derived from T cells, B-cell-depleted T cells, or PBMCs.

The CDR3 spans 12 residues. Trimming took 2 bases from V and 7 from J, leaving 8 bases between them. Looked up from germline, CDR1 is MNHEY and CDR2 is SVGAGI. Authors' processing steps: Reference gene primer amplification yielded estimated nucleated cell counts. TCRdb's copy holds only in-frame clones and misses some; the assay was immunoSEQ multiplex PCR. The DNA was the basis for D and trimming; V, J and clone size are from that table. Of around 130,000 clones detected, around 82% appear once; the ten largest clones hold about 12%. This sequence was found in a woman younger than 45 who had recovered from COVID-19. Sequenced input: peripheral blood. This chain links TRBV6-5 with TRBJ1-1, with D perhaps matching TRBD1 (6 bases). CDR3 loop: CASSYETGEAFF. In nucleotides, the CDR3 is TGTGCCAGCAGTTACGAGACAGGTGAAGCTTTCTTT.